This T cell receptor beta chain was identified in a study of T cells after posttransplantation cyclophosphamide. Study results and limitations: Later post-transplant blood repertoires were often dominated by donor CD8+ memory clones.

Libraries were prepared by immunoSEQ multiplex PCR; TCRdb keeps only in-frame clonotypes and omits some of them. Sampling found roughly 49,000 clones, none seen once. The CDR3 is 13 residues long. Germline CDR1 MNHEY, CDR2 SMNVEV (reference sequence). Points on this clone: Its specificity is not known.

The chain recombines TRBV27 with TRBJ2-5, with D possibly matching TRBD2 (6 bases). TRBJ2-7 matches the DNA end more closely, so the J call is doubtful. The sequenced sample consisted of PBMCs. This receptor was identified in a man between 40 and 49 years old in good health, CMV-negative, and a related stem cell transplant donor. The CDR3 protein is CASRPGRGGEQYF. CDR3 nucleotide sequence: TGTGCCAGCAGACCGGGCCGGGGAGGCGAGCAGTACTTC.